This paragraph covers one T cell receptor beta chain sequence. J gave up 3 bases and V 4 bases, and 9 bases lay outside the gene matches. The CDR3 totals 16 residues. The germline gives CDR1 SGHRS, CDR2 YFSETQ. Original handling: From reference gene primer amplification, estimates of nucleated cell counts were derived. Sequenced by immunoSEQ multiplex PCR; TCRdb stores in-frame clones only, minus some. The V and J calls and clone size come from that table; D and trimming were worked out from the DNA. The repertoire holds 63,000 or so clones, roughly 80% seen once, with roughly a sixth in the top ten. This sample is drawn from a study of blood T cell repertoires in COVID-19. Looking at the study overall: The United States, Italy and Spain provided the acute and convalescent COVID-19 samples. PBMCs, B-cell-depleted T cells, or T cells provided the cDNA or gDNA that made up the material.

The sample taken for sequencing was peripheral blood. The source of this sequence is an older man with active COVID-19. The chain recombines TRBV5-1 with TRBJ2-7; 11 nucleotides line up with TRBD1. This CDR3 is CASSQEWTGGFYEQYF. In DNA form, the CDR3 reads TGCGCCAGCAGCCAGGAATGGACAGGGGGCTTCTACGAGCAGTACTTC.